This T cell receptor beta chain was recovered during a study of shared T cell receptors in the human thymus (dated by TCRdb to 2020 to 2023). Concerning the study at large: The study examined how self-reactive, shared T-cell receptor alpha chains are generated in the human thymus.

With respect to this clone: No antigen is known for it. Within one base of it there is no much larger clone, and no base qualities were kept.

Library preparation used the immunoSEQ multiplex PCR assay. As stored in TCRdb, this immuneACCESS dataset retains in-frame rearrangements with V and J assigned. A fraction of the clones does not appear; measured against another copy, unresolved V genes explain less than half of the discrepancy, and the remainder lacks a known reason. The sample table records 700,000 or so clones; 80% to 90% of these occur just once. The ten biggest clones cover 0.0095% to 0.013% of the sample. These data were likewise used in another study, on human thymus T cells. Taken from the second paper: Donors were immunologically healthy infants undergoing open corrective cardiac surgery for congenital heart defects in Finland. The thymus tissue came from surgical resects taken out during corrective cardiac surgery. Usage of V and J gene segments appeared to be biased in both the thymic and the peripheral blood repertoires. The related research found that thymic TCR repertoires overlapped highly between unrelated individuals. The study used eight infant thymus samples plus four related peripheral blood samples to characterize TCR alpha and beta repertoires. The infant donors were roughly 7 to 244 days old, and the cohort included six or seven males and two females. Thymocytes were mechanically released from the tissue and were stored as pellets of about 8.5-31 million cells at -70 degrees C. A QIAsymphony instrument was used to extract genomic DNA from the frozen cell pellets. The immunoSEQ multiplex PCR assay was used to amplify the TCRB and TCRAD loci from a standardized amount of quality-controlled genomic DNA. The amplicons covered the V(D)J region and were long enough to include the CDR3 and to identify the V and J genes. Amplicon sequencing was performed on an Illumina platform through the commercial immunoSEQ service. Primer bias and sequencing errors were corrected using previously described methods, and TCRAD and TCRB definitions followed the IMGT database. Analysis of the repertoires was done with immunoSEQ Analyzer 3.0 and VDJTools and included basic statistics, V/J segment usage, diversity estimates, rarefaction and pairwise overlap. Diversity was estimated using the Chao1, ChaoE, Efron-Thisted, Shannon and inverse Simpson indices, and was also estimated on datasets down-sampled to the size of the smallest sample. Repertoire overlap was determined by strict matching of CDR3 nucleotide sequence, V gene and J gene, and Jaccard-based multidimensional scaling clustering was applied. On average, roughly 740,000 unique TCRB clonotypes were obtained from thymus samples, compared with roughly 84,000 from blood samples.

The sequence derives from a girl under three years old with a congenital heart defect. Donor details come from another sample of the same person, matched by shared clones. Specimen: thymocytes.

The nucleotide sequence reads TGTGCCAGCAGCCATGAACAGGATTACAATGAGCAGTTCTTC. Its protein reads: CASSHEQDYNEQFF. Rearrangement joined TRBV5-6 to TRBJ2-1; the D segment could be TRBD1, given 5 matching bases. V is reduced by 4 bases and J by 4 bases, leaving a spacing of 12 bases between them. For CDR1 and CDR2, the germline V gene lists SGHDT and YYEEEE. The CDR3 contains 14 residues, cysteine and phenylalanine counted. Here the CDR3 DNA is all that survives: 42 bases in frame from base 1.